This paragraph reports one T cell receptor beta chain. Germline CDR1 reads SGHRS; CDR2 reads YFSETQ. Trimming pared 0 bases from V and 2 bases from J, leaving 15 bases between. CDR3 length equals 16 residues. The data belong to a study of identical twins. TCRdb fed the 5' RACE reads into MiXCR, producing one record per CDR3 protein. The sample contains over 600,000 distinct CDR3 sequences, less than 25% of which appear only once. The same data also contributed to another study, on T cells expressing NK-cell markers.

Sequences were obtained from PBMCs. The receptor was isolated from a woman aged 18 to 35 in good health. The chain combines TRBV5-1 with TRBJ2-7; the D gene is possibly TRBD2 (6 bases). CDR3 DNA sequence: TGCGCCAGCAGCTTGGGGGTCCGGGAGAGGGCCTACGAGCAGTACTTC. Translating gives CASSLGVRERAYEQYF.